The 30 T cell receptor beta chains presented below share a single source sample, sequenced in a study of T cell changes during pregnancy in multiple sclerosis. Profiling relied on immunoSEQ multiplex PCR, and the TCRdb table lists in-frame clones only, not all of them. The sample carries around 35,000 clones, just over 90% recorded once. Sequencing used CD8+ T cells from peripheral blood mononuclear cells, obtained in the first trimester of pregnancy. The origin of the receptors is a female donor with multiple sclerosis, enrolled in a pregnancy study.

The chain links TRBV6-1 to TRBJ2-5, with D uncertain. Trimming took 8 bases from V and 8 from J, leaving 12 bases between them. This CDR3 has 11 amino acids. Germline CDR1 is MNHNS and CDR2 is SASEGT. CDR3 region: CASDWRFTQYF. The CDR3 DNA follows: TGTGCCAGCGACTGGCGGTTTACCCAGTACTTC.

The chain couples TRBV28 to TRBJ1-5, with 7 bases lining up with TRBD1. CDR1 and CDR2 from the germline V gene are MDHEN and SYDVKM. This CDR3 is built from 18 residues. The trim removed 4 bases at V and 2 bases at J, leaving 14 bases unmatched. The CDR3 nucleotides read TGTGCCAGCAGTTCCTCCTCAAATACAGGGGTAGGCAATCAGCCCCAGCATTTT. Translation gives CASSSSSNTGVGNQPQHF.

V is TRBV28 and J is TRBJ2-7; D not resolved. Germline CDR1 is MDHEN and CDR2 is SYDVKM. V was clipped by 2 bases and J by 6 bases, with 11 bases between them. The CDR3 length is 13 residues. As DNA, the CDR3 is TGTGCCAGCAGTTTAGACTCCACTACCGAGCAGTACTTC. Translated, it gives CASSLDSTTEQYF.

This chain joins TRBV7-9 and TRBJ2-1, with a possible D match to TRBD2 (6 bases). This CDR3 comprises 17 residues. The V gene's germline CDR1 is SEHNR and CDR2 FQNEAQ (reference sequence). Trimming left V 0 bases short and J 15 bases short, with 27 bases between. The CDR3 nucleotides are TGTGCCAGCAGCTTAGCCCGGGACTTCAGCGTCGGTGGAGATTGGTTCTTC. As protein: CASSLARDFSVGGDWFF. Full variable domain (outside the CDR3, taken from reference TRBV7-9 and TRBJ2-1): DTGVSQNPRHKITKRGQNVTFRCDPISEHNRLYWYRQTLGQGPEFLTYFQNEAQLEKSRLLSDRFSAERPKGSFSTLEIQRTEQGDSAMYLCASSLARDFSVGGDWFFGPGTRLTVL.

J is TRBJ2-1 and V is TRBV7-9; TRBD2 agrees at 9 bases. This CDR3 contains 18 residues. Looked up from germline, CDR1 is SEHNR and CDR2 is FQNEAQ (reference sequence). Trimming removed 5 bases from V and 5 bases from J; junction bases left unmatched: 16. The CDR3 nucleotides are TGTGCCAGCAGCACCTTCACCCTAGCGGGATCGTCGAACAATGAGCAGTTCTTC. This sequence encodes CASSTFTLAGSSNNEQFF. Using reference TRBV7-9 and TRBJ2-1 for the parts outside the CDR3, the full variable domain is DTGVSQNPRHKITKRGQNVTFRCDPISEHNRLYWYRQTLGQGPEFLTYFQNEAQLEKSRLLSDRFSAERPKGSFSTLEIQRTEQGDSAMYLCASSTFTLAGSSNNEQFFGPGTRLTVL.

The V gene is TRBV19, the J gene TRBJ2-1; tentative D call: TRBD1 (7 bases). This CDR3 is 16 amino acids long. The V end lost 5 bases, the J end lost 0 bases, and 14 bases lay between the germline ends. Per germline, CDR1 LNHDA and CDR2 SQIVND (reference sequence). CDR3 nucleotides: TGTGCCAGTAGTCCAGGGGGGCTCTACTCCTACAATGAGCAGTTCTTC. It is translated as CASSPGGLYSYNEQFF.

This sequence joins TRBV19 and TRBJ1-1, with 8 bases that match TRBD1. The CDR3 totals 15 residues. The germline V gene encodes CDR1 LNHDA and CDR2 SQIVND (reference sequence). The V segment lost 3 bases and the J segment 1 base; nucleotides outside the gene matches: 4. The CDR3, as DNA: TGTGCCAGTAGTATCCAAGGGACAGGGAACACTGAAGCTTTCTTT. Its translation: CASSIQGTGNTEAFF.

This chain connects TRBV5-1 to TRBJ2-7; maybe TRBD1 (5 bases). Deletions cut 2 bases from V and 6 bases from J, with 9 bases between. The CDR3 has 12 residues. Germline V gives CDR1 SGHRS, CDR2 YFSETQ. CDR3 in amino acids: CASSFQGPEQYF. The CDR3, as DNA: TGCGCCAGCAGCTTTCAGGGTCCCGAGCAGTACTTC.

The chain combines TRBV7-6 with TRBJ2-1, with 10 bases identical to TRBD2. The CDR3 length is 17 residues. Germline assignment: CDR1 SGHVS and CDR2 FNYEAQ. V gave up 5 bases and J gave up 3 bases; unmatched junction bases: 10. Here the CDR3 DNA reads TGTGCCAGCAGCCAACAGTTTAGGACTAGCGGCTACAATGAGCAGTTCTTC. It is translated as CASSQQFRTSGYNEQFF.

This chain uses TRBV19 with TRBJ2-1; a weak D match, TRBD2 (5 bases). The germline V gene encodes CDR1 LNHDA and CDR2 SQIVND (reference sequence). V lost 4 bases and J lost 8, with 12 bases in between. This CDR3 has 13 amino acids. CDR3 sequence: CASSNRGSDEQFF. Here the CDR3 DNA reads TGTGCCAGTAGTAACAGAGGGAGTGATGAGCAGTTCTTC.

V and J are TRBV25-1 and TRBJ2-3, with 8 positions matching TRBD2. This CDR3 contains 14 residues. Germline V CDR1 and CDR2: MGHDK, SYGVNS. With 5 bases clipped from V and 13 bases from J, the junction kept 14 bases outside the gene matches. CDR3: CASSPPEDSGMEYF. CDR3 in DNA: TGTGCCAGCAGTCCCCCCGAAGATAGCGGGATGGAGTATTTT.

V gene TRBV11-1 combines with J gene TRBJ1-1; D gene unclear. V was clipped by 3 bases and J by 0 bases, with 14 bases between them. The germline V gene has CDR1 SGHAT and CDR2 FQDESV (reference sequence). The CDR3 is 16 residues long. In DNA, the CDR3 is TGTGCCAGCAGCTTTACGTCAGGTGGCATGAACACTGAAGCTTTCTTT. It codes for CASSFTSGGMNTEAFF.

The rearrangement joins TRBV7-8 to TRBJ2-7; tentative D call: TRBD2 (5 bases). Trimming took 5 bases from V and 4 from J, leaving 18 bases between them. Germline V lookup: CDR1 SGHVS, CDR2 FQNEAQ. The CDR3 runs 15 residues. DNA of the CDR3: TGTGCCAGCAGCCTAGGACGGGATCTTTCGTACGAGCAGTACTTC. Translated, it gives CASSLGRDLSYEQYF.

V gene TRBV4-1 combines with J gene TRBJ2-4, with TRBD2 as a possible D gene (6 bases). Germline CDR1 MGHRA, CDR2 YSYEKL. Deletions cut 3 bases from V and 3 bases from J, with 18 bases between. The CDR3 covers 17 residues. The CDR3 sequence: CASSQPAGGVVKNIQYF. The CDR3 DNA reads TGCGCCAGCAGCCAGCCGGCCGGGGGAGTGGTCAAAAACATTCAGTACTTC.

V gene TRBV7-9 combines with J gene TRBJ2-1; a weak D match, TRBD1 (5 bases). Per the germline V gene, CDR1 is SEHNR and CDR2 is FQNEAQ (reference sequence). The CDR3 spans 14 residues. Trimming shortened V by 3 bases and J by 2 bases, and 8 bases separated the two germline ends. The CDR3 protein is CASSLTEPYNEQFF. CDR3 DNA sequence: TGTGCCAGCAGCTTGACAGAACCCTACAATGAGCAGTTCTTC.

This chain connects TRBV4-1 to TRBJ2-2, with D perhaps matching TRBD2 (6 bases). CDR3 length equals 14 residues. Germline lookup yields CDR1 MGHRA and CDR2 YSYEKL. V lost 1 base and J 7 bases, leaving 10 bases between the germline ends. DNA for the CDR3: TGCGCCAGCAGCCAAGGCGGAGCGGGCGGGGAGCTGTTTTTT. It translates to CASSQGGAGGELFF.

The chain employs TRBV7-9 and TRBJ2-2; perhaps TRBD1 as D (6 bases). This CDR3 spans 15 amino acids. Deletions cut 1 base from V and 4 bases from J, with 10 bases between. Per the germline V gene, CDR1 is SEHNR and CDR2 is FQNEAQ (reference sequence). CDR3 protein: CASSLVGGRTGELFF. The CDR3 coding sequence is TGTGCCAGCAGCTTAGTTGGGGGCCGCACCGGGGAGCTGTTTTTT.

CDR3 DNA sequence: TGTGCCAGCAGCTCCGGACAAATTAAATCAGCTAACCTCTGGGCCAACGTCCTGACTTTC. Protein sequence: CASSSGQIKSANLWANVLTF. The genes are TRBV28 and TRBJ2-6; TRBD1 is a possible D gene (5 bases). V was shortened by 6 bases and J by 5 bases, with 29 bases between the two germline ends. Germline V CDR1 and CDR2: MDHEN, SYDVKM. There are 20 residues in the CDR3.

The genes are TRBV5-1 and TRBJ1-2; D is possibly TRBD1 (5 bases). Germline CDR1 and CDR2: SGHRS and YFSETQ. This CDR3 region has 14 residues. V lost 5 bases to trimming and J lost 8 bases, with 19 bases between them. CDR3 nucleotides: TGCGCCAGCAGTCCAAGGGGACTTCGGGAGGGCTACACCTTC. Amino acids: CASSPRGLREGYTF.

This chain connects TRBV28 to TRBJ1-1; 7 bases align to TRBD1. V dropped 3 bases and J dropped 10; count of bases not matched to a gene: 17. CDR3 size: 16 residues. CDR1 and CDR2 from the germline V gene are MDHEN and SYDVKM. This chain's CDR3 is CASSFPPGQGDVRAFF. The CDR3 nucleotides are TGTGCCAGCAGTTTCCCCCCCGGGCAGGGGGATGTGAGAGCTTTCTTT.

This clone was seen a single time. This chain joins TRBV4-1 and TRBJ2-1; D is unresolved. In germline, CDR1 is MGHRA, CDR2 YSYEKL. This CDR3 spans 15 amino acids. Between the trimmed V and J ends, which lost 4 bases and 1 base, there was a span of 11 bases. Here the CDR3 DNA reads TGCGCCAGCAGCCTTGCCGAGGAGTCCTACAATGAGCAGTTCTTC. Amino acid sequence: CASSLAEESYNEQFF.

The V gene is TRBV19, the J gene TRBJ1-1; D is possibly TRBD1 (6 bases). This CDR3 has 13 residues. CDR1 is LNHDA, CDR2 SQIVND, per germline (reference sequence). In DNA form, the CDR3 reads TGTGCTGTGGGGGCGGATCTAAACACTGAAGCTTTCTTT. Residues: CAVGADLNTEAFF.

V is TRBV7-9 and J is TRBJ2-2; D is unclear. Trimming shortened V by 4 bases and J by 10 bases, and 16 bases separated the two germline ends. Germline lookup yields CDR1 SEHNR and CDR2 FQNEAQ (reference sequence). The CDR3 sequence is 14 residues long. The DNA for the CDR3 is TGTGCCAGCAGCTCTTTGACTGTTGGAGAGGAGCTGTTTTTT. This translates into CASSSLTVGEELFF. The full variable domain, with the rest looked up from reference TRBV7-9 and TRBJ2-2, is DTGVSQNPRHKITKRGQNVTFRCDPISEHNRLYWYRQTLGQGPEFLTYFQNEAQLEKSRLLSDRFSAERPKGSFSTLEIQRTEQGDSAMYLCASSSLTVGEELFFGEGSRLTVL.

J is TRBJ2-1 and V is TRBV2, with TRBD1 matching over 9 bases. Looked up from germline, CDR1 is SNHLY and CDR2 is FYNNEI. The CDR3 spans 16 residues. V lost 4 bases to trimming and J lost 14 bases; unmatched junction nucleotides: 18. The DNA of the CDR3 is TGTGCCAGCAGTGCTTACCCGGGACAGGGACCCAGGGGGGAGTTCTTC. This gives the protein CASSAYPGQGPRGEFF.

This sequence joins TRBV27 and TRBJ2-1; 7 bases fit TRBD2. Germline CDR1 MNHEY, CDR2 SMNVEV (reference sequence). J lost 4 bases, V lost 0 bases, and 6 bases had no gene match. The CDR3 has 16 amino acids. CDR3 nucleotides: TGTGCCAGCAGTTTATCGTCAACTAGCGCTTACAATGAGCAGTTCTTC. Its protein product is CASSLSSTSAYNEQFF.

The chain is built from TRBV7-9 and TRBJ2-7; a weak D match, TRBD1 (5 bases). CDR3 size: 13 residues. CDR1 is SEHNR, CDR2 FQNEAQ, per germline (reference sequence). Trimming took 5 bases from V and 1 from J, leaving 9 bases between them. The CDR3 sequence is CASSRTNSYEQYF. The CDR3 DNA sequence: TGTGCCAGCAGCCGGACAAATTCCTACGAGCAGTACTTC.

The genes are TRBV28 and TRBJ1-2; TRBD1 agrees at 8 bases. The CDR3 loop spans 15 amino acids. J was trimmed by 6 bases and V by 3 bases; bases with no gene match: 9. Per the germline V gene, CDR1 is MDHEN and CDR2 is SYDVKM. The CDR3 here is CASSFQGAYTDGYTF. The CDR3 nucleotides are TGTGCCAGCAGTTTTCAGGGGGCGTATACCGATGGCTACACCTTC.

The CDR3 bases are TGTGCCAGCACGCGGAAGACTAGCGGGCCCTACGAGCAGTACTTC. It encodes CASTRKTSGPYEQYF. The chain uses TRBV28 and TRBJ2-7; 10 bases are shared with TRBD2. The germline CDR1 and CDR2 sequences are MDHEN and SYDVKM. CDR3 size: 15 residues. The junction had 8 bases not matched to a gene; V was cut back by 7 bases and J by 2 bases.

The rearrangement links TRBV28 to TRBJ1-4; 8 bases align to TRBD1. CDR3 length equals 14 residues. V lost 7 bases, J lost 9 bases, and 10 bases stayed unmatched. CDR1 and CDR2 (germline): MDHEN, SYDVKM. The CDR3, as DNA: TGTGCCAGCATTGGGACAGGAACGAGGAAAAAACTGTTTTTT. It yields the protein CASIGTGTRKKLFF.

The chain has TRBV19 and TRBJ2-7; a weak D match, TRBD1 (6 bases). The CDR3 sequence is 15 residues long. CDR1 is LNHDA and CDR2 is SQIVND in the germline V gene (reference sequence). Trimming cost V 1 base and J 0 bases, with 10 bases left between them. CDR3 in amino acids: CASSIVQGPSYEQYF. In nucleotides, the CDR3 is TGTGCCAGTAGTATAGTCCAGGGGCCCTCCTACGAGCAGTACTTC.